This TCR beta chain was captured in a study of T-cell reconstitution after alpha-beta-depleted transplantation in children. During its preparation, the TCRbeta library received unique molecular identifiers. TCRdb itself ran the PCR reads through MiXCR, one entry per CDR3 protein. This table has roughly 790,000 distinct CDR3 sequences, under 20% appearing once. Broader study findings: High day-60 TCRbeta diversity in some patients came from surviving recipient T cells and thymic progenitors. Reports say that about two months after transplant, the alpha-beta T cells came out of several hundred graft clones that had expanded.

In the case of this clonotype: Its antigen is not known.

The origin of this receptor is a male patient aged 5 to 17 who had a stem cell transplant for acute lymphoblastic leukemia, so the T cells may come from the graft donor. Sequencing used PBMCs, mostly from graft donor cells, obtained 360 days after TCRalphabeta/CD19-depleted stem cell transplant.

The CDR3 spells CASSEDRLAGTDTQYF. In nucleotides, the CDR3 is TGTGCCAGCAGTGAAGATCGTCTAGCAGGGACAGATACGCAGTATTTT. The V and J genes are TRBV6-1 and TRBJ2-3; the D gene could be TRBD1 or TRBD2 (5 bases each). V lost 1 base, J lost 3 bases, and 14 bases lay in between. The CDR3 runs 16 residues. Germline-derived CDR1 and CDR2 are MNHNS and SASEGT.